One and the same sample provided the 5 T cell receptor beta chains below, sequenced in a study of cytomegalovirus exposure and HLA in healthy donors. Produced via immunoSEQ multiplex PCR; TCRdb's table is partial and in-frame only. This sample has 150,000 to 200,000 clones, with approximately 88% found just once. Sequences were obtained from PBMCs. These receptor sequences come from a man aged 18 to 30 in good health and CMV-seropositive.

This clone was seen a handful of times. The chain is built from TRBV9 and TRBJ2-7, with a weak D call TRBD1 (5 bases). Germline V gene lookup returns CDR1 SGDLS and CDR2 YYNGEE. The length of the CDR3 is 14 residues. V lost 0 bases and J 6 bases, leaving 13 bases between the germline ends. The CDR3 sequence is CASSVDPTQGEQYF. The DNA of the CDR3 is TGTGCCAGCAGCGTAGACCCCACTCAGGGCGAGCAGTACTTC.

The rearrangement joins TRBV4-1 to TRBJ2-6, with 9 bases identical to TRBD1. The V segment lost 3 bases and the J segment 2 bases; nucleotides outside the gene matches: 8. The CDR3 spans 18 residues. Per the germline V gene, CDR1 is MGHRA and CDR2 is YSYEKL. CDR3 nucleotides: TGCGCCAGCAGCCAGATGGGACAGGGTGGGACTGGGGCCAACGTCCTGACTTTC. The encoded protein is CASSQMGQGGTGANVLTF.

The rearrangement joins TRBV19 to TRBJ1-4, with 8 bases aligning to TRBD1. V lost 7 bases, J lost 3 bases, and 4 bases stayed unmatched. Germline CDR1 and CDR2: LNHDA and SQIVND (reference sequence). The CDR3 has 14 residues. The CDR3 DNA reads TGTGCCAGTACCCGGACAGGGCCTAATGAAAAACTGTTTTTT. This translates into CASTRTGPNEKLFF.

The chain combines TRBV28 with TRBJ2-7; 9 nucleotides align to TRBD1. Germline V CDR1 and CDR2: MDHEN, SYDVKM. V lost 3 bases to trimming and J lost 4 bases; unmatched junction nucleotides: 10. This CDR3 spans 16 amino acids. CDR3 sequence: CASSFLHPGQGYEQYF. The DNA of the CDR3 is TGTGCCAGCAGTTTCCTTCACCCGGGACAGGGATACGAGCAGTACTTC.

The V call is TRBV27, the J call TRBJ2-2; 7 bases are shared with TRBD1. This CDR3 is built from 14 residues. The germline V gene encodes CDR1 MNHEY and CDR2 SMNVEV (reference sequence). The V and J ends lost 1 base and 4 bases, in that order; junction bases with no gene match: 0. CDR3 protein: CASSLWDSTGELFF. The CDR3 DNA sequence: TGTGCCAGCAGTTTATGGGACAGCACCGGGGAGCTGTTTTTT.